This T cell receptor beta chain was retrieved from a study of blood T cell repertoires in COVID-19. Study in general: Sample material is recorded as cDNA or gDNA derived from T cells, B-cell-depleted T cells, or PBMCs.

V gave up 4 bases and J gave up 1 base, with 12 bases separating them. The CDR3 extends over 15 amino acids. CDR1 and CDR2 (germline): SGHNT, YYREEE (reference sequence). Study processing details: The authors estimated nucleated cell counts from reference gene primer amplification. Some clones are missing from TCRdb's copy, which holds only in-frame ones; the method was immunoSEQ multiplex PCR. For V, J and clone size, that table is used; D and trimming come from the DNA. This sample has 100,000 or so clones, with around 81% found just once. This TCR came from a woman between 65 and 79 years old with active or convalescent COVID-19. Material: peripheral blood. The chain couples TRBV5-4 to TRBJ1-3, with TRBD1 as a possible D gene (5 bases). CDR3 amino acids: CASSPSRGSGNTIYF. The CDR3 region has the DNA TGTGCCAGCAGCCCCTCGCGGGGGTCTGGAAACACCATATATTTT.